The T cell receptor (beta chain) described here comes from a study of blood T cell repertoires in COVID-19. Study-level information: T cells, B-cell-depleted T cells, or PBMCs provided the cDNA or gDNA that served as material.

CDR3 length equals 14 residues. V was clipped by 7 bases and J by 6 bases; unmatched bases: 7. The germline gives CDR1 SQVTM, CDR2 ANQGSEA. Participants' reported clinical history set cohort assignment. In the authors' workflow: Estimation of nucleated cell counts was performed using reference gene primer amplification. TCRdb keeps only in-frame clones here, not all; method: immunoSEQ multiplex PCR. V and J calls and clone size are given by that table; D and trimming were obtained from the DNA. The sample shows about 200,000 clones, roughly 84% of them seen only once. Sample: PBMCs or T cells enriched from blood (not recorded which). The chain recombines TRBV29-1 with TRBJ2-2; 11 bases fit TRBD1. The TCR comes from a man aged 35 to 55 who had recovered from COVID-19. The DNA of the CDR3 is TGCAGCGCTTCCGGGACAGGGGGGGCCGGGGAGCTGTTTTTT. It codes for CSASGTGGAGELFF.